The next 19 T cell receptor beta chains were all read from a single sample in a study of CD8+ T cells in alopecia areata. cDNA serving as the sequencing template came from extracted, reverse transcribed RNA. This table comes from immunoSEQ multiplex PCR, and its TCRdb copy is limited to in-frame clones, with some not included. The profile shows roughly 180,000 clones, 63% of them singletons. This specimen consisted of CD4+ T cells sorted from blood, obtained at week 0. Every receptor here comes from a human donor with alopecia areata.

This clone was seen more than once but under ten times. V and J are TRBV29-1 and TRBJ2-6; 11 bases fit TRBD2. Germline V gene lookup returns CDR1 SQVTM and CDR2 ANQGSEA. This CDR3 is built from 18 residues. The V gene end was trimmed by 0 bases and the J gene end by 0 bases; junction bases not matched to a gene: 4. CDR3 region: CSVEDRLAGYSGANVLTF. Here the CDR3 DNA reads TGCAGCGTTGAAGATCGACTAGCGGGGTACTCTGGGGCCAACGTCCTGACTTTC.

The CDR3 coding sequence is TGCAGCGTTGCCCCCCTAGACGGTTCTGAGCAGTTCTTC. Translation gives CSVAPLDGSEQFF. The V and J genes are TRBV29-1 and TRBJ2-1; D unresolved. V was shortened by 4 bases and J by 9 bases, with 16 bases between the two germline ends. Per germline, CDR1 SQVTM and CDR2 ANQGSEA. The CDR3 has 13 residues.

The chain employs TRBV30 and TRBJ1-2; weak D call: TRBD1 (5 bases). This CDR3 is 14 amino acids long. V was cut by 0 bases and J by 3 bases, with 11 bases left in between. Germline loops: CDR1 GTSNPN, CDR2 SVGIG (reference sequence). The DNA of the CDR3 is TGTGCCTGGAGTGTAACGGGACGAGACTATGGCTACACCTTC. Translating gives CAWSVTGRDYGYTF.

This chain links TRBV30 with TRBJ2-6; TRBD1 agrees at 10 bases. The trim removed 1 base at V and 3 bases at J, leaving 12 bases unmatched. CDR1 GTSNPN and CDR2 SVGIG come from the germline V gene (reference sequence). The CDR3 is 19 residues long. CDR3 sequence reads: CAWSAVRDRGYFGANVLTF. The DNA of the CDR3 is TGTGCCTGGAGTGCCGTCCGGGACAGGGGATATTTTGGGGCCAACGTCCTGACTTTC. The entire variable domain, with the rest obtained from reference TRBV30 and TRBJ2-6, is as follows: SQTIHQWPATLVQPVGSPLSLECTVEGTSNPNLYWYRQAAGRGLQLLFYSVGIGQISSEVPQNLSASRPQDRQFILSSKKLLLSDSGFYLCAWSAVRDRGYFGANVLTFGAGSRLTVL.

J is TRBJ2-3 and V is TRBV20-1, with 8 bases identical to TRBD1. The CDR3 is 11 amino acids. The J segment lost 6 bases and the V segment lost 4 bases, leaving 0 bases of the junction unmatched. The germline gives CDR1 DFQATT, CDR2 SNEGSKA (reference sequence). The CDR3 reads CSATGGDTQYF. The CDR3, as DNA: TGCAGTGCTACAGGGGGCGATACGCAGTATTTT.

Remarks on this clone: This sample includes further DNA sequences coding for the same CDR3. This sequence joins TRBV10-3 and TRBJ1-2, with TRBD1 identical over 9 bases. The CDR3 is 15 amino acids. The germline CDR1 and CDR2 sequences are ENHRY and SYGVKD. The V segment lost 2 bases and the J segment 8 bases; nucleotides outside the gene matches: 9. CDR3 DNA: TGTGCCATCAGTGAGAAGGGACAGGGTATCTACGGCTACACCTTC. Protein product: CAISEKGQGIYGYTF.

CDR3 coding DNA: TGCGCCAGCAGCCATACCACAGCGGGGGGGGTGAATGAGCAGTTCTTC. Protein: CASSHTTAGGVNEQFF. The chain is built from TRBV4-1 and TRBJ2-1; 10 positions agree with TRBD2. Germline lookup yields CDR1 MGHRA and CDR2 YSYEKL. V gave up 3 bases and J gave up 7 bases; unmatched junction bases: 9. CDR3 length: 16 amino acids.

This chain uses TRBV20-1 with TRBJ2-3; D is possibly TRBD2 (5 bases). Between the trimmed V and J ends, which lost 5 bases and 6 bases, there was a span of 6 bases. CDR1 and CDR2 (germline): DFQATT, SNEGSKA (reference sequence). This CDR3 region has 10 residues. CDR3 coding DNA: TGCAGTGCTGCTAGCGATACGCAGTATTTT. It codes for CSAASDTQYF.

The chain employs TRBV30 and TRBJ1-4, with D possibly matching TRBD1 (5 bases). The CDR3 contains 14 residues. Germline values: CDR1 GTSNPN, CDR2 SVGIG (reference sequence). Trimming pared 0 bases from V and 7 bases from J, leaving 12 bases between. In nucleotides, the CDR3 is TGTGCCTGGAGTGTACCAGGGCAGACTGAAAAACTGTTTTTT. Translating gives CAWSVPGQTEKLFF.

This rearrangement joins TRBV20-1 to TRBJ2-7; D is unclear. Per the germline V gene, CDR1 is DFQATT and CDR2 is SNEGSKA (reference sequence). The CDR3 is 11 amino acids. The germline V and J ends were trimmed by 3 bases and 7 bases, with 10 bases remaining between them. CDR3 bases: TGCAGTGCTAGCCCTCTTGTAGAGCAGTACTTC. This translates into CSASPLVEQYF.

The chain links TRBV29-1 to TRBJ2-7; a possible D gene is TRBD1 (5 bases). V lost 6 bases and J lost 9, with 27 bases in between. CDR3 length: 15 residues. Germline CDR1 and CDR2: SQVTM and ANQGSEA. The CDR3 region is CSVDTGESSPRLQYF. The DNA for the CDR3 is TGCAGCGTGGATACAGGAGAGTCATCTCCTAGGCTGCAGTACTTC.

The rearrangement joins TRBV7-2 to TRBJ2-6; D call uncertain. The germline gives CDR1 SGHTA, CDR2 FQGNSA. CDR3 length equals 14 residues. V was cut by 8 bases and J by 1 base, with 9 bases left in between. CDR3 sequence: CASPPKSGANVLTF. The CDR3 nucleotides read TGTGCCAGCCCGCCGAAATCTGGGGCCAACGTCCTGACTTTC.

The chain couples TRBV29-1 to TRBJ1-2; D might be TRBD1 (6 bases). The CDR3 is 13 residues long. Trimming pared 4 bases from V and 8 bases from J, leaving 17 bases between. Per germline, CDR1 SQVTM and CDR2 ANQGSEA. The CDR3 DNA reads TGCAGCGTTGGGGATACAGGGCAGGCGGGCTACACCTTC. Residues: CSVGDTGQAGYTF.

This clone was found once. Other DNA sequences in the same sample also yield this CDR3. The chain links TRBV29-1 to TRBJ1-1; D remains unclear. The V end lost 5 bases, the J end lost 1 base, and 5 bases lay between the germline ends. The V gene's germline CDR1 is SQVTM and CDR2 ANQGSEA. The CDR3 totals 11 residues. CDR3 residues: CSVRENTEAFF. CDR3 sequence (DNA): TGCAGCGTTAGGGAGAACACTGAAGCTTTCTTT. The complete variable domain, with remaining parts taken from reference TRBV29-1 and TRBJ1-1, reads SAVISQKPSRDICQRGTSLTIQCQVDSQVTMMFWYRQQPGQSLTLIATANQGSEATYESGFVIDKFPISRPNLTFSTLTVSNMSPEDSSIYLCSVRENTEAFFGQGTRLTVV.

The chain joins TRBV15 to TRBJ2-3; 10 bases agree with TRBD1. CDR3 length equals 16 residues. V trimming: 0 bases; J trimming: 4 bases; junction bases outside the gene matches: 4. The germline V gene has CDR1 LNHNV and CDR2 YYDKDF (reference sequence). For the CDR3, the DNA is TGTGCCACCAGCAGAGATGTAGGACAGGGGGCAGATACGCAGTATTTT. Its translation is CATSRDVGQGADTQYF.

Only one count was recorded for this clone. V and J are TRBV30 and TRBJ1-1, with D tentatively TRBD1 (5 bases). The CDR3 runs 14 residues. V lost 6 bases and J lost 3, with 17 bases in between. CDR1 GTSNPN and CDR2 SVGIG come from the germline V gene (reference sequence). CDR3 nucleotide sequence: TGTGCCTGCCAACCCAGTCCAGGGTACACTGAAGCTTTCTTT. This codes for CACQPSPGYTEAFF.

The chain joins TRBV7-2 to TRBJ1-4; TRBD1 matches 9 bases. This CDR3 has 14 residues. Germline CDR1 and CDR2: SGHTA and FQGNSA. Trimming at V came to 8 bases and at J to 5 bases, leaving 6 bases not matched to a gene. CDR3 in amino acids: CASAPGQGNEKLFF. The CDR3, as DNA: TGTGCCAGCGCTCCGGGACAGGGAAATGAAAAACTGTTTTTT.

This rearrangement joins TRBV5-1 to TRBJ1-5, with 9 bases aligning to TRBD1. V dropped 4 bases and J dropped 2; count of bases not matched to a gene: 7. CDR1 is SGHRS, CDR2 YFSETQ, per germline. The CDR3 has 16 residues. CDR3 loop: CASSQGTGTGNQPQHF. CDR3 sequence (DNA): TGCGCCAGCAGCCAAGGGACAGGGACGGGCAATCAGCCCCAGCATTTT.

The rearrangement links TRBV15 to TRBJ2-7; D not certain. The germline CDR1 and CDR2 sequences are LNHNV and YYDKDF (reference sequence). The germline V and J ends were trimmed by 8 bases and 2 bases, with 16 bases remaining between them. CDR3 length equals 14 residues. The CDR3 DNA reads TGTGCCACCCGGCCGGGTACACCTCCCTACGAGCAGTACTTC. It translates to CATRPGTPPYEQYF.